The 12 T cell receptor beta chains given below trace back to one sample, sequenced in a study of T-cell reconstitution after alpha-beta-depleted transplantation in children. Using unique molecular identifiers, the investigators prepared the TCRbeta library. TCRdb processed the PCR reads anew with MiXCR; each CDR3 protein has one entry. The sample lists fewer than 700,000 distinct CDR3 sequences; 13% were seen once. Sequencing used PBMCs, mostly from graft donor cells, obtained 360 days after TCRalphabeta/CD19-depleted stem cell transplant. These receptors were collected from a male patient under 18 who had a stem cell transplant for acute myeloid leukemia, so the T cells may come from the graft donor.

The J gene is TRBJ2-5, the V gene TRBV11-2, with 7 bases identical to TRBD2. Unmatched junction bases numbered 12, after V lost 0 bases and J lost 5 bases. The CDR3 runs 17 residues. Looked up from germline, CDR1 is SGHAT and CDR2 is FQNNGV. The CDR3 here is CASSLEKIWGGGETQYF. The CDR3 DNA reads as TGTGCCAGCAGCTTAGAGAAGATCTGGGGGGGAGGGGAGACCCAGTACTTC.

This clonotype was counted a few times. The rearrangement joins TRBV5-1 to TRBJ2-7; possibly TRBD2 for D (5 bases). The CDR3 consists of 13 residues. The germline V and J ends were trimmed by 4 bases and 3 bases, with 11 bases remaining between them. CDR1 is SGHRS, CDR2 YFSETQ, per germline. The chain's CDR3 is CASSGWAGYEQYF. DNA for the CDR3: TGCGCCAGCAGCGGCTGGGCGGGCTACGAGCAGTACTTC.

This clonotype was observed a few times. The chain is built from TRBV4-3 and TRBJ2-1; the match to TRBD2 covers 12 bases. After removal of 4 bases from V and 7 bases from J, the junction contained 11 bases not matched to a gene. The length of the CDR3 is 17 residues. Germline V gene lookup returns CDR1 LGHNA and CDR2 YSLEER. CDR3 region: CASSPFAVLAGGNEQFF. For the CDR3, the DNA is TGCGCCAGCAGCCCCTTCGCGGTCCTAGCGGGAGGGAATGAGCAGTTCTTC.

This clonotype was found a few times. V usage is TRBV5-6 and J usage is TRBJ2-7, with TRBD2 matching over 8 bases. With 1 base clipped from V and 6 bases from J, the junction kept 3 bases outside the gene matches. This CDR3 contains 13 residues. Germline CDR1 reads SGHDT; CDR2 reads YYEEEE. In DNA form, the CDR3 reads TGTGCCAGCAGCTTGACCACTAGCGGCGAGCAGTACTTC. This codes for CASSLTTSGEQYF.

DNA for the CDR3: TGTGCCAGCAGCCAAGAGGAGGGGGGACTAACTTCCTACGAGCAGTACTTC. This sequence encodes CASSQEEGGLTSYEQYF. This sequence joins TRBV3-1 and TRBJ2-7; the D gene is possibly TRBD2 (7 bases). The V gene lost 0 bases and the J gene lost 1 base, with 16 bases spanning the gap. The CDR3 has 17 amino acids. Germline lookup yields CDR1 LGHDT and CDR2 YNNKEL (reference sequence).

This clonotype was seen ten or more times. The genes are TRBV5-1 and TRBJ2-1; 14 bases map to TRBD2. This CDR3 region has 17 residues. Germline V gene lookup returns CDR1 SGHRS and CDR2 YFSETQ. The V gene end was trimmed by 3 bases and the J gene end by 6 bases; junction bases not matched to a gene: 8. CDR3 residues: CASSSPGLAGERNEQFF. DNA for the CDR3: TGCGCCAGCAGCTCCCCGGGACTAGCGGGAGAACGCAATGAGCAGTTCTTC.

The genes are TRBV6-5 and TRBJ2-5; D uncertain. The CDR3 is 17 residues long. V was clipped by 0 bases and J by 2 bases, with 16 bases between them. Germline CDR1 is MNHEY and CDR2 is SVGAGI. The CDR3 reads CASSYSISNLNQETQYF. Written as DNA, the CDR3 is TGTGCCAGCAGTTACTCGATCAGCAATTTAAATCAAGAGACCCAGTACTTC.

This clonotype turned up a few times. The V and J genes are TRBV27 and TRBJ1-1; D ambiguous. The ends were cut back, 2 bases at V and 4 bases at J, with 8 bases in the middle. CDR1 and CDR2 (germline): MNHEY, SMNVEV (reference sequence). This CDR3 is built from 13 residues. The chain's CDR3 is CASSLRVATEAFF. The CDR3 DNA is TGTGCCAGCAGTTTAAGGGTGGCCACTGAAGCTTTCTTT.

This rearrangement joins TRBV7-8 to TRBJ2-1; TRBD2 aligns across 9 bases. The junction had 17 bases not matched to a gene; V was cut back by 7 bases and J by 4 bases. Germline loops: CDR1 SGHVS, CDR2 FQNEAQ. The CDR3 is 18 amino acids. CDR3 sequence reads: CASIHGMSGRPLYNEQFF. The CDR3 DNA reads TGTGCCAGCATCCATGGGATGAGCGGGAGGCCTCTTTACAATGAGCAGTTCTTC. The complete variable domain, with remaining parts taken from reference TRBV7-8 and TRBJ2-1, reads GAGVSQSPRYKVAKRGQDVALRCDPISGHVSLFWYQQALGQGPEFLTYFQNEAQLDKSGLPSDRFFAERPEGSVSTLKIQRTQQEDSAVYLCASIHGMSGRPLYNEQFFGPGTRLTVL.

In its sample, this clonotype was seen a few times. J is TRBJ2-3 and V is TRBV20-1, with 7 bases fitting TRBD1. J lost 6 bases, V lost 0 bases, and 21 bases had no gene match. The germline gives CDR1 DFQATT, CDR2 SNEGSKA (reference sequence). The CDR3 runs 19 residues. In DNA, the CDR3 is TGCAGTGCTAGAGAAATAAGATCCCCCAGGACAGGCAATGCGGATACGCAGTATTTT. Translation gives CSAREIRSPRTGNADTQYF.

The chain couples TRBV24-1 to TRBJ2-2, with 9 nucleotides matching TRBD1. CDR1 KGHDR and CDR2 SFDVKD come from the germline V gene. V trimming: 3 bases; J trimming: 1 base; junction bases outside the gene matches: 8. This CDR3 comprises 18 residues. The chain's CDR3 is CATSDLPAGQGNTGELFF. CDR3 in DNA: TGTGCCACCAGTGATCTTCCCGCGGGACAGGGGAACACCGGGGAGCTGTTTTTT.

This sequence joins TRBV7-9 and TRBJ2-7, with 11 positions matching TRBD2. The germline gives CDR1 SEHNR, CDR2 FQNEAQ (reference sequence). With 5 bases clipped from V and 3 bases from J, the junction kept 6 bases outside the gene matches. The CDR3 length is 15 residues. The chain's CDR3 is CASSSSGRGLYEQYF. In nucleotides, the CDR3 is TGTGCCAGCAGCAGTAGCGGGAGGGGACTCTACGAGCAGTACTTC.